Each of the 27 T cell receptor beta chains below was sequenced from the same sample in a study of cytomegalovirus exposure and HLA in healthy donors. The PCR was carried out with 60 Vbeta primers and 13 Jbeta primers. Clones were read by immunoSEQ multiplex PCR, and TCRdb kept only the in-frame ones, dropping some. The sample has under 150,000 clones, about three quarters seen once. The sample consisted of PBMCs. These TCRs come from a human donor in good health.

The chain couples TRBV10-3 to TRBJ1-1; possible D gene TRBD1, 5 bases. The CDR3 runs 12 residues. Germline V CDR1 and CDR2: ENHRY, SYGVKD. V was shortened by 6 bases and J by 1 base, with 6 bases between the two germline ends. This CDR3 is CAIRTGNTEAFF. DNA of the CDR3: TGTGCCATCAGAACAGGGAACACTGAAGCTTTCTTT.

Within the sample, this clone is medium-sized. This sequence joins TRBV6-1 and TRBJ1-2; D is unclear. CDR1 is MNHNS, CDR2 SASEGT, per germline. CDR3 length equals 13 residues. The V end was cut by 3 bases, the J end by 4 bases, with 9 bases between. CDR3 region: CASSERQTYGYTF. CDR3 DNA sequence: TGTGCCAGCAGTGAGCGGCAGACCTATGGCTACACCTTC.

This chain connects TRBV2 to TRBJ2-1; D perhaps matches TRBD2 (7 bases). The germline V and J ends were trimmed by 6 bases and 9 bases, with 15 bases remaining between them. The CDR3 runs 13 residues. CDR1 and CDR2 (germline): SNHLY, FYNNEI. The CDR3 region is CASSGRGGGEQFF. The CDR3 nucleotides are TGTGCCAGCAGCGGAAGAGGGGGGGGTGAGCAGTTCTTC.

The rearrangement uses TRBV18 and TRBJ1-6; D unresolved. V was trimmed by 3 bases and J by 7 bases, leaving 16 bases between them. The germline V gene encodes CDR1 KGHSH and CDR2 LQKENI. CDR3 length: 16 residues. Here the CDR3 reads CASSPVSGLDNSPLHF. CDR3 nucleotide sequence: TGTGCCAGCTCACCCGTGTCGGGGTTGGACAATTCACCCCTCCACTTT.

V is TRBV10-3 and J is TRBJ2-5, with D possibly matching TRBD2 (6 bases). CDR3 size: 16 residues. V was shortened by 6 bases and J by 6 bases, with 23 bases between the two germline ends. Germline values: CDR1 ENHRY, CDR2 SYGVKD. The CDR3, as DNA: TGTGCCATCAGAAAACAAGACGGTCGAGGAGGGAAGACCCAGTACTTC. It translates to CAIRKQDGRGGKTQYF.

This chain links TRBV28 with TRBJ1-5, with 9 bases that match TRBD1. This CDR3 region has 15 residues. V was pared by 5 bases and J by 6 bases, with 8 bases of the junction left unmatched. Germline V gene sequence: CDR1 MDHEN, CDR2 SYDVKM. The CDR3 region has the DNA TGTGCCAGCAGTCCCATAACAGGGGGCGGTCAGCCCCAGCATTTT. The encoded protein is CASSPITGGGQPQHF.

The genes are TRBV23-1 and TRBJ2-5; possibly TRBD1 for D (5 bases). TRBV23-1 is filed as an ORF, its function uncertain. V was trimmed by 2 bases and J by 2 bases, leaving 12 bases between them. This CDR3 comprises 15 residues. As DNA, the CDR3 is TGCGCCAGCAGTCAAAAGCACAGGCCACAAGAGACCCAGTACTTC. Its translation: CASSQKHRPQETQYF.

The V and J genes are TRBV29-1 and TRBJ1-1, with 7 bases fitting TRBD1. Looked up from germline, CDR1 is SQVTM and CDR2 is ANQGSEA. The junction had 6 bases not matched to a gene; V was cut back by 4 bases and J by 7 bases. CDR3 length equals 12 residues. CDR3 in amino acids: CSVGEGANEAFF. CDR3 DNA sequence: TGCAGCGTTGGCGAGGGGGCGAATGAAGCTTTCTTT.

There are a few counts of this clone. The gene calls are TRBV7-9 and TRBJ1-1; 7 bases are a match to TRBD1. With V trimmed by 5 bases and J by 8 bases, 5 bases remained unmatched. CDR1 is SEHNR and CDR2 is FQNEAQ in the germline V gene (reference sequence). CDR3 length equals 12 residues. CDR3 DNA sequence: TGTGCCAGCAGCATAACAGGGGTAGAAGCTTTCTTT. Amino acids: CASSITGVEAFF.

This clone came up a few times. The chain couples TRBV6-5 to TRBJ1-4, with 8 bases aligning to TRBD1. Germline values: CDR1 MNHEY, CDR2 SVGAGI. The CDR3 runs 15 residues. V was pared by 7 bases and J by 6 bases, with 10 bases of the junction left unmatched. CDR3: CASKRQGAVDEKLFF. The CDR3 nucleotides read TGTGCCAGCAAACGGCAGGGGGCGGTGGATGAAAAACTGTTTTTT.

The CDR3 coding sequence is TGTGCCAGCAGCTTAAGGGGTATTGGGGAGCTGTTTTTT. Translation gives CASSLRGIGELFF. The V gene is TRBV5-6, the J gene TRBJ2-2; TRBD1 might be the D (5 bases). The CDR3 has 13 amino acids. Germline V gene data show CDR1 as SGHDT and CDR2 as YYEEEE. V lost 2 bases and J 8 bases, leaving 10 bases between the germline ends.

This chain uses TRBV27 with TRBJ1-1; possibly TRBD1 for D (6 bases). Germline V gene data show CDR1 as MNHEY and CDR2 as SMNVEV (reference sequence). Trimming removed 2 bases from V and 3 bases from J, with 19 bases in between. The CDR3 length is 17 residues. The CDR3 DNA is TGTGCCAGCAGTTTAAAGCCCGTCGGCAGGGGCTACACTGAAGCTTTCTTT. This translates into CASSLKPVGRGYTEAFF.

V usage is TRBV28 and J usage is TRBJ2-3; TRBD1 aligns across 9 bases. Germline lookup yields CDR1 MDHEN and CDR2 SYDVKM. The CDR3 runs to 14 residues. V lost 8 bases and J lost 6; bases outside the gene matches: 9. CDR3 nucleotide sequence: TGTGCCAGCGAACAACAGGGGGCGGGGGATACGCAGTATTTT. Translation gives CASEQQGAGDTQYF.

The chain has TRBV30 and TRBJ2-7, with 7 bases lining up with TRBD1. The trim removed 6 bases at V and 2 bases at J, leaving 4 bases unmatched. The CDR3 length is 12 residues. From germline, CDR1 is GTSNPN and CDR2 SVGIG (reference sequence). The DNA for the CDR3 is TGTGCCTGCGACAGGGATGCCTACGAGCAGTACTTC. It encodes CACDRDAYEQYF.

The J gene is TRBJ2-7, the V gene TRBV28; 8 nucleotides align to TRBD2. Germline-derived CDR1 and CDR2 are MDHEN and SYDVKM. The CDR3 has 14 amino acids. Trimming took 4 bases from V and 5 from J; bases not matched to a gene: 7. CDR3 residues: CASSSYRGGDEQYF. CDR3 nucleotide sequence: TGTGCCAGCAGTTCCTATCGGGGGGGGGACGAGCAGTACTTC.

This chain connects TRBV29-1 to TRBJ1-2; a weak D match, TRBD1 (5 bases). The germline V gene encodes CDR1 SQVTM and CDR2 ANQGSEA. There are 13 residues in the CDR3. Trimming shortened V by 7 bases and J by 1 base, and 13 bases separated the two germline ends. Written as DNA, the CDR3 is TGCAGCGCCCAGACAGCAATTAACTATGGCTACACCTTC. Translation: CSAQTAINYGYTF. Full variable domain (remainder filled in from reference TRBV29-1 and TRBJ1-2): SAVISQKPSRDICQRGTSLTIQCQVDSQVTMMFWYRQQPGQSLTLIATANQGSEATYESGFVIDKFPISRPNLTFSTLTVSNMSPEDSSIYLCSAQTAINYGYTFGSGTRLTVV.

This clone appeared a single time. This chain joins TRBV19 and TRBJ1-3; no reliable D call. The germline V gene encodes CDR1 LNHDA and CDR2 SQIVND (reference sequence). The CDR3 covers 12 residues. Trimming removed 8 bases from V and 0 bases from J, with 5 bases in between. CDR3 region: CASFGSGNTIYF. The CDR3 bases are TGTGCCAGTTTCGGCTCTGGAAACACCATATATTTT.

The gene calls are TRBV6-1 and TRBJ2-5; TRBD1 aligns across 10 bases. Germline loops: CDR1 MNHNS, CDR2 SASEGT. The CDR3 has 15 amino acids. Trimming at V came to 8 bases and at J to 0 bases, leaving 6 bases not matched to a gene. CDR3 bases: TGTGCCAGCGGTCGGACAGGGGGTTACCAAGAGACCCAGTACTTC. It is translated as CASGRTGGYQETQYF.

The genes are TRBV11-2 and TRBJ2-1; 10 positions match TRBD2. After removal of 5 bases from V and 6 bases from J, the junction contained 7 bases not matched to a gene. This CDR3 is built from 15 residues. Germline CDR1 SGHAT, CDR2 FQNNGV. The CDR3 region is CASSLSSGGFNEQFF. The CDR3 region has the DNA TGTGCCAGCAGCCTGTCTAGCGGGGGCTTCAATGAGCAGTTCTTC.

The chain has TRBV5-8 and TRBJ2-3; 9 nucleotides agree with TRBD2. The CDR3 runs 16 residues. Looked up from germline, CDR1 is SGHTS and CDR2 is YDEGEE. The junction had 6 bases not matched to a gene; V was cut back by 0 bases and J by 4 bases. DNA of the CDR3: TGTGCCAGCAGCTTGGCCGCGGCGGGGGGGGCAGATACGCAGTATTTT. It codes for CASSLAAAGGADTQYF.

The CDR3 protein is CASSRQITGYEQYF. For the CDR3, the DNA is TGTGCCAGCAGCCGCCAAATAACGGGATACGAGCAGTACTTC. The V and J genes are TRBV13 and TRBJ2-7; tentatively, D is TRBD2 (5 bases). The CDR3 totals 14 residues. The V end lost 5 bases, the J end lost 4 bases, and 15 bases lay between the germline ends. Per the germline V gene, CDR1 is PRHDT and CDR2 is FYEKMQ (reference sequence).

V is TRBV19 and J is TRBJ1-2; D possibly corresponds to TRBD1 (5 bases). CDR1 is LNHDA, CDR2 SQIVND, per germline (reference sequence). Trimming removed 0 bases from V and 4 bases from J, with 12 bases in between. The CDR3 has 15 residues. For the CDR3, the DNA is TGTGCCAGTAGTATAGACTCCAGGGATTTCTATGGCTACACCTTC. Amino acid sequence: CASSIDSRDFYGYTF.

V gene TRBV2 combines with J gene TRBJ1-5, with D uncertain. The CDR3 loop spans 14 amino acids. Trimming shortened V by 6 bases and J by 5 bases, and 14 bases separated the two germline ends. Per the germline V gene, CDR1 is SNHLY and CDR2 is FYNNEI. CDR3 amino acids: CASSEPRLHQPQHF. The CDR3 DNA follows: TGTGCCAGCAGCGAACCTCGACTCCATCAGCCCCAGCATTTT.

The sample holds a few counts of this clone. The chain carries TRBV5-4 and TRBJ2-7, with a tentative D call TRBD2 (5 bases). CDR3 length: 15 residues. V shed 3 bases and J shed 2 bases, with 15 bases lying between them. The V gene's germline CDR1 is SGHNT and CDR2 YYREEE (reference sequence). The CDR3 here is CASSSRAEGTYEQYF. In DNA form, the CDR3 reads TGTGCCAGCAGCTCCCGGGCCGAGGGTACCTACGAGCAGTACTTC.

V gene TRBV9 combines with J gene TRBJ1-1; no definite D call. The CDR3 spans 13 residues. The V gene lost 4 bases and the J gene lost 4 bases, with 11 bases spanning the gap. Germline loops: CDR1 SGDLS, CDR2 YYNGEE. CDR3 nucleotide sequence: TGTGCCAGCAGCACCCAACTTTTCACTGAAGCTTTCTTT. It is translated as CASSTQLFTEAFF.

The rearrangement joins TRBV11-2 to TRBJ1-1; 8 bases agree with TRBD1. V shed 2 bases and J 1 base; nucleotides not matched to a gene: 3. Germline V gene sequence: CDR1 SGHAT, CDR2 FQNNGV. This CDR3 spans 15 amino acids. The CDR3 sequence is CASSLTGTGNTEAFF. CDR3 coding DNA: TGTGCCAGCAGCTTAACCGGGACAGGGAACACTGAAGCTTTCTTT.

The rearrangement links TRBV7-2 to TRBJ1-1; unclear D gene. The CDR3 is made up of 13 amino acids. Germline assignment: CDR1 SGHTA and CDR2 FQGNSA. V lost 3 bases, J lost 8 bases, and 13 bases lay in between. CDR3 nucleotide sequence: TGTGCCAGCAGCTTCGGGGTCCACTCCGAAGCTTTCTTT. This gives the protein CASSFGVHSEAFF.